The sequence of this TCR beta chain was determined in a study of blood T cell repertoires in COVID-19. Study-wide background: Sites across the United States, Italy and Spain contributed samples from acute and convalescent COVID-19. The cDNA or gDNA used as material had been derived from T cells, B-cell-depleted T cells, or PBMCs.

Trimming cost V 1 base and J 4 bases, with 16 bases left between them. The CDR3 is made up of 16 amino acids. Per the germline V gene, CDR1 is LNHDA and CDR2 is SQIVND (reference sequence). Original handling: Estimation of nucleated cell counts relied on the amplification of reference gene primers. Clones were read by immunoSEQ multiplex PCR, and TCRdb kept only the in-frame ones, dropping some. V, J and clone size were drawn from that table, and D and trimming were deduced from the DNA. Of 150,000 to 200,000 clones in the sample, about 90% were seen once. This TCR came from a man aged 65 to 85 with active or convalescent COVID-19. Sequencing input: peripheral blood. The chain couples TRBV19 to TRBJ1-2, with D possibly being TRBD1 (6 bases). CDR3 sequence: CASSIAHPGGRYGYTF. The CDR3 DNA is TGTGCCAGTAGTATAGCTCACCCTGGGGGCCGCTATGGCTACACCTTC.